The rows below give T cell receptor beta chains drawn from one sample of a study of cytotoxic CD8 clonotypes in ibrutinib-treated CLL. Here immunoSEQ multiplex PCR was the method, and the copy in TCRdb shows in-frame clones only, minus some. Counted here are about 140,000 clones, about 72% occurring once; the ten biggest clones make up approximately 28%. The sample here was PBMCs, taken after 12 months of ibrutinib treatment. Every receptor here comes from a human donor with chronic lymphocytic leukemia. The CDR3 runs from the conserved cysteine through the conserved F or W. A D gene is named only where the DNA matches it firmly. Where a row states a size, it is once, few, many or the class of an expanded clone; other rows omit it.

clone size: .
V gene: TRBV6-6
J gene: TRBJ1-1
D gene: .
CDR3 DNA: TGTGCCAGCATAAAGGGTTCCGACACTGAAGCTTTCTTT
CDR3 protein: CASIKGSDTEAFF

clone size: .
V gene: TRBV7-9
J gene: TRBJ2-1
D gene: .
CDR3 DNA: TGTGCCAGCAGCTCGAGATCTGGGACGTTGATGCCGTTCTTC
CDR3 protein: CASSSRSGTLMPFF

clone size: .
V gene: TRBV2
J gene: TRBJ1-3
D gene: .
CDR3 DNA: TGTGCCAGTAGTGAGGTTAGCTCTGGAAACACCATATATTTT
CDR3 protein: CASSEVSSGNTIYF

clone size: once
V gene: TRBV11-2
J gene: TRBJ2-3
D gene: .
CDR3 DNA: TGTGCCAGCAGCTCCTCGAGCGGGCCCACAGATACGCAGTATTTT
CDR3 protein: CASSSSSGPTDTQYF

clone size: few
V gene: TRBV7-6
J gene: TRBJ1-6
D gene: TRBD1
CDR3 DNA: TGTGCCAGCAGCTTGGGGGGACAGTCTTCTTCACCCCTCCACTTT
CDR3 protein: CASSLGGQSSSPLHF

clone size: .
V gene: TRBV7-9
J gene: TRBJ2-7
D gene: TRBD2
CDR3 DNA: TGTGCCAGCAGCTCCAAGGGACTAGCGGGATTCTACGAGCAGTACTTC
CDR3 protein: CASSSKGLAGFYEQYF

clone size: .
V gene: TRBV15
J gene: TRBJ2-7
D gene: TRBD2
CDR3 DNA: TGTGCCACCAGCAGAGCCGGGACTAGCGGGAGCGGCGAGCAGTACTTC
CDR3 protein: CATSRAGTSGSGEQYF

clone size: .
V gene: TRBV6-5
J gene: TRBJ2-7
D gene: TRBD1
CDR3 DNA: TGTGCCAGCAGCCGGGGACAGGGGGCAATCTACGAGCAGTACTTC
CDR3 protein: CASSRGQGAIYEQYF

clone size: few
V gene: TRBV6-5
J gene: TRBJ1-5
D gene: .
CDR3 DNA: TGTGCCAGCTCGGTCCTCGCGAATCAGCCCCAGCATTTT
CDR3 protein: CASSVLANQPQHF

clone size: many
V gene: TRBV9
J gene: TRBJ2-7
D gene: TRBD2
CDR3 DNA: TGTGCCAGCAGCGTAGTAGGCGGGGGATTCTACGAGCAGTACTTC
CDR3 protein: CASSVVGGGFYEQYF

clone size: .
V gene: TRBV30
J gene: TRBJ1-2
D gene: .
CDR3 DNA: TGTGCCTGGAGTGTAGGGGGAAGTGACTATGGCTACACCTTC
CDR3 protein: CAWSVGGSDYGYTF

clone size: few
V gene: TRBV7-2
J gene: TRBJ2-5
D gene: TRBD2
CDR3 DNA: TGTGCCAGCAGCTTCACTAGCGGTATCCAAGAGACCCAGTACTTC
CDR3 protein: CASSFTSGIQETQYF

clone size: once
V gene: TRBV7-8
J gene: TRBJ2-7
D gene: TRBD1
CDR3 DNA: TGTGCCAGCAGCTTCCAGACAGGGTACTCCTACGAGCAGTACTTC
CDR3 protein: CASSFQTGYSYEQYF

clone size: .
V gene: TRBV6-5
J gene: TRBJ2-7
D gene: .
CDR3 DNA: TGTGCCAGCAGACTAGGACGCCAAAGCTCCTACGAGCAGTACTTC
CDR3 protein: CASRLGRQSSYEQYF

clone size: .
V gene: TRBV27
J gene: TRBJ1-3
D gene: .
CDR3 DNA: TGTGCCAGCAGAGCGACGGTCGACTCTGGAAACACCATATATTTT
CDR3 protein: CASRATVDSGNTIYF

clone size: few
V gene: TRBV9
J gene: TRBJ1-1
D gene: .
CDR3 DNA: TGTGCCAGCAGCGGGGGTACAGGGACTGAAGCTTTCTTT
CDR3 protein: CASSGGTGTEAFF

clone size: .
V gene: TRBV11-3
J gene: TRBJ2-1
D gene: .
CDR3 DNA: TGTGCCAGCAGCTTAGAGCTCTCCACAGGTCGGGAAGCCTACAATGAGCAGTTCTTC
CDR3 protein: CASSLELSTGREAYNEQFF

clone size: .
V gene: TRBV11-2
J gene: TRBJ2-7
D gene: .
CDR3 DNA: TGTGCCAGCACTGGTGCTTCCTACGAGCAGTACTTC
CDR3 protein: CASTGASYEQYF

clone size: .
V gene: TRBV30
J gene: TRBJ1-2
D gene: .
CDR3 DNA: TGTGCCTGGACCCGAGGGGACGGTTATGGCTACACCTTC
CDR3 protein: CAWTRGDGYGYTF

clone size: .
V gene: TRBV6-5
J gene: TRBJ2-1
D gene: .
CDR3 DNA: TGTGCCAGCAGTTACACTACCGGGGTAAATGAGCAGTTCTTC
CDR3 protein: CASSYTTGVNEQFF

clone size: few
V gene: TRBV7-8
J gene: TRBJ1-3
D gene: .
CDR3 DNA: TGTGCCAGCAGCTTAGAGGGGGGCCAGTCTAGGAACACCATATATTTT
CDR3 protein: CASSLEGGQSRNTIYF

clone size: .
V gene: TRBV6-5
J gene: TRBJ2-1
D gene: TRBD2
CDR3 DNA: TGTGCCAGCAGCCCGGGACTAGCTTTCGACAATGAGCAGTTCTTC
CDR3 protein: CASSPGLAFDNEQFF

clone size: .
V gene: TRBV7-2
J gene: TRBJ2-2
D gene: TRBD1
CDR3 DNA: TGTGCCAGCAGCTTACAGGGGGCGGGCGGGTACAGCACCGGGGAGCTGTTTTTT
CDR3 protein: CASSLQGAGGYSTGELFF

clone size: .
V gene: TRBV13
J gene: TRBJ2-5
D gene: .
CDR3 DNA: TGTGCCAGCAGCTTAAACGGGCTCGCGACCCAGTACTTC
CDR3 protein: CASSLNGLATQYF

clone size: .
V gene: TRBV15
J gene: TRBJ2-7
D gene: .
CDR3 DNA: TGTGCCACCAGCAGAGAGGGAACCTACGAGCAGTACTTC
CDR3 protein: CATSREGTYEQYF

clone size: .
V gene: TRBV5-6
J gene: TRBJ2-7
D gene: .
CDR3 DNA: TGTGCCAGCAGCTGGGCCGGGTACGAGCAGTACTTC
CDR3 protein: CASSWAGYEQYF

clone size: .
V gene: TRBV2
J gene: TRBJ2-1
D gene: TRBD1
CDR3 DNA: TGTGCCAGCAGAGACAGGGGGCGGGATGAGCAGTTCTTC
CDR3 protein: CASRDRGRDEQFF

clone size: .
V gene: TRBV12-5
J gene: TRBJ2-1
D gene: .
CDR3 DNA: TGTGCTAGTGGGGAGACAGGATACAATGAGCAGTTCTTC
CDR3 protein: CASGETGYNEQFF

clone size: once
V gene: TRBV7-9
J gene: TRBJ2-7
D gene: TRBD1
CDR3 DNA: TGTGCCAGCAGCCACCCTACGACAGGGATGGACGAGCAGTACTTC
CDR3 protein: CASSHPTTGMDEQYF

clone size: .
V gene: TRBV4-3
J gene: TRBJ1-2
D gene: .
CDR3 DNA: TGCGCCAGCAGTCGTGTGGGGGGCGAGGCAGGTGGCTACACCTTC
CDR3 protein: CASSRVGGEAGGYTF

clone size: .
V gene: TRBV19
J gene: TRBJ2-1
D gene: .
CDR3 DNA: TGTGCCAGTAGCCGGCGGGACATTTACAATGAGCAGTTCTTC
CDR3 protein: CASSRRDIYNEQFF

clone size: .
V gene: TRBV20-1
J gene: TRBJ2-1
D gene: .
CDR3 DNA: TGCAGTGCTAGTGGCTACAATGAGCAGTTCTTC
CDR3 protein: CSASGYNEQFF

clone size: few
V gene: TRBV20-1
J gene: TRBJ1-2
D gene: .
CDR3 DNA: TGCAGTGCTAGGGTTGAAGTCGGCTACACCTTC
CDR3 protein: CSARVEVGYTF

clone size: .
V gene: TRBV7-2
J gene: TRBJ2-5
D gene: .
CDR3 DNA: TGTGCGACAGAAGAGACCCAGTACTTC
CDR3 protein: CATEETQYF

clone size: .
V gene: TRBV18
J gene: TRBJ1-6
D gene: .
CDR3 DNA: TGTGCCAGCTCACAGGGTAAGACTTCACCCCTCCACTTT
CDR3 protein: CASSQGKTSPLHF

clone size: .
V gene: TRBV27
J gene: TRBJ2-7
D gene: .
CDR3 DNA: TGTGCCAGCAGTTTAAGGCCAGGGTTATATCGGTCCTACGAGCAGTACTTC
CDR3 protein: CASSLRPGLYRSYEQYF

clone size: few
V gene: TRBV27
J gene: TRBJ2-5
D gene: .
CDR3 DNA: TGTGCCAGTTATTTGGAAGAGACCCAGTACTTC
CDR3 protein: CASYLEETQYF

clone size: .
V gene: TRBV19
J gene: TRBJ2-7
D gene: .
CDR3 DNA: TGTGCCAGTAGTATAGTCGGGACGTATTACGAGCAGTACTTC
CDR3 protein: CASSIVGTYYEQYF

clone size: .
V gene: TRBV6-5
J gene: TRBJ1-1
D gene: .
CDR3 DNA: TGTGCCAGCAGTTACTCGGGGGCCACAGCGGTAGCTTTCTTT
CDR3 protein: CASSYSGATAVAFF

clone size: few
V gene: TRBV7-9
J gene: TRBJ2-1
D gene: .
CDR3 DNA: TGTGCCAGCAGCTCACTAGTGGAGAGGCCCAATGAGCAGTTCTTC
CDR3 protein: CASSSLVERPNEQFF

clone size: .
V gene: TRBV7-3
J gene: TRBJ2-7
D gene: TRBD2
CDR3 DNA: TGTGCCAGCAGCGCAAACGGACTAGCGGGAGTAGGGGAGCAGTACTTC
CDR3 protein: CASSANGLAGVGEQYF

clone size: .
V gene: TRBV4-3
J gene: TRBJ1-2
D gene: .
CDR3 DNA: TGCGCCAGCAGCCCCCGACAGGCCGGCGGCTACACCTTC
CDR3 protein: CASSPRQAGGYTF

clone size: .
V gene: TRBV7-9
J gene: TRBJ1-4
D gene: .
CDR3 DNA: TGTGCCAGCAGCTCGGCAGGGTTTGCAACTAATGAAAAACTGTTTTTT
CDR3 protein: CASSSAGFATNEKLFF

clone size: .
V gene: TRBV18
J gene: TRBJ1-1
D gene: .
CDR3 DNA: TGTGCCAGCTCACCAAAGAGGGCGAGCCCAATGAACACTGAAGCTTTCTTT
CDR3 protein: CASSPKRASPMNTEAFF

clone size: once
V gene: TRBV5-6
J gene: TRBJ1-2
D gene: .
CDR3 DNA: TGTGCCAGCAGACGAGTGACAGAGAACTATGGCTACACCTTC
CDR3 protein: CASRRVTENYGYTF

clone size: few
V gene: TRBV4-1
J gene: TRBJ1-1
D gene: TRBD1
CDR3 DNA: TGCGCCAGCAGCCCGCAGACAGGGACTGAAGCTTTCTTT
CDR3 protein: CASSPQTGTEAFF

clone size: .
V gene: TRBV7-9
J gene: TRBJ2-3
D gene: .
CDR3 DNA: TGTGCCAGCAGCCCAGTTGGAGATACGCAGTATTTT
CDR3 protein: CASSPVGDTQYF

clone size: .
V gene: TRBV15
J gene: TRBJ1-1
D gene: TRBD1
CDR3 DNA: TGTGCCACCAGCAGAGATCGTCTGACAGGGTTTGGTGAAGCTTTCTTT
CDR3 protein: CATSRDRLTGFGEAFF

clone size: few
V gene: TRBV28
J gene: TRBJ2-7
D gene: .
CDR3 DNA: TGTGCCAGCAGTTTTCTTGGTGGAACCTACGAGCAGTACTTC
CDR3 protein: CASSFLGGTYEQYF

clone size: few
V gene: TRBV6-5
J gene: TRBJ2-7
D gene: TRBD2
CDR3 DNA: TGTGCCAGCAGTCCGGGAATAGCGGGGGCCCTGGGGTACTTC
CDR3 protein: CASSPGIAGALGYF

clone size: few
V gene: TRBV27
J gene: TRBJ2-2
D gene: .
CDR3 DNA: TGTGCCAGCAGTTCAACCGGGACAACCACCGGGGAGCTGTTTTTT
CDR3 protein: CASSSTGTTTGELFF

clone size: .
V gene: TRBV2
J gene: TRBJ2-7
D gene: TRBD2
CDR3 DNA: TGTGCCAGCAGGCTGGGACTAGCGGGAGCGCTCTACGAGCAGTACTTC
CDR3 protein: CASRLGLAGALYEQYF

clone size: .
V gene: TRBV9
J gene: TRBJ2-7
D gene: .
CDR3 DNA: TGTGCCAGCAGCAGCTCCTACGAGCAGTACTTC
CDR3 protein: CASSSSYEQYF